Described below is a single TCR beta chain sequence and its context. The target antigen is unknown. This table comes from immunoSEQ multiplex PCR, and its TCRdb copy is limited to in-frame clones, with some not included. The sample has roughly 100,000 clones, roughly 81% seen once. This record comes from a study of CD8 T cell repertoires and HIV-1 epitope variants. On the study more broadly: Epitopes were three Gag families plus Nef HW9 and YT9. IL-2, IL-7 and IL-15 were added on days 3 and 7 of roughly ten-day cultures. General study points: This assay reports beta chains of antigen-expanded cells, not T cell function. Nef KF9 drew about five clonotypes and HW9 one, without TAALDMSHF responses.

CDR1 is LGHNA and CDR2 is YNFKEQ in the germline V gene. Trimming removed 4 bases from V and 0 bases from J; junction bases left unmatched: 9. CDR3 length: 17 amino acids. This clonotype was obtained from a male donor with HIV. The rearrangement uses TRBV4-2 and TRBJ2-3; TRBD2 agrees at 8 bases. The sequencing sample was made of uncultured baseline CD8+ T cells from peripheral blood mononuclear cells (PBMCs). The DNA of the CDR3 is TGTGCCAGCAGCCTTAGCGGGGTGGGGGCTAGCACAGATACGCAGTATTTT. Translation: CASSLSGVGASTDTQYF.